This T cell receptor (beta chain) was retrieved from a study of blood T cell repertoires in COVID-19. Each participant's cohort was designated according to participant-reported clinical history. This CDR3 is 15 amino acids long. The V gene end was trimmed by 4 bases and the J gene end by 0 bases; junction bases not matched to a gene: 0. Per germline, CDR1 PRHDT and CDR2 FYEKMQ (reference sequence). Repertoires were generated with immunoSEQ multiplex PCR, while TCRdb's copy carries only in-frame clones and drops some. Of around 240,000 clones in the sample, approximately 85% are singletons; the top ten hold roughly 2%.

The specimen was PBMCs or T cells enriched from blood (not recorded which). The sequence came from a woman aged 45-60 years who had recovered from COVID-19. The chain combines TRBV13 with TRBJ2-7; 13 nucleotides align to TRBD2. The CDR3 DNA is TGTGCCAGCAGCTGGACTAGCGGGAGCTCCTACGAGCAGTACTTC. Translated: CASSWTSGSSYEQYF.